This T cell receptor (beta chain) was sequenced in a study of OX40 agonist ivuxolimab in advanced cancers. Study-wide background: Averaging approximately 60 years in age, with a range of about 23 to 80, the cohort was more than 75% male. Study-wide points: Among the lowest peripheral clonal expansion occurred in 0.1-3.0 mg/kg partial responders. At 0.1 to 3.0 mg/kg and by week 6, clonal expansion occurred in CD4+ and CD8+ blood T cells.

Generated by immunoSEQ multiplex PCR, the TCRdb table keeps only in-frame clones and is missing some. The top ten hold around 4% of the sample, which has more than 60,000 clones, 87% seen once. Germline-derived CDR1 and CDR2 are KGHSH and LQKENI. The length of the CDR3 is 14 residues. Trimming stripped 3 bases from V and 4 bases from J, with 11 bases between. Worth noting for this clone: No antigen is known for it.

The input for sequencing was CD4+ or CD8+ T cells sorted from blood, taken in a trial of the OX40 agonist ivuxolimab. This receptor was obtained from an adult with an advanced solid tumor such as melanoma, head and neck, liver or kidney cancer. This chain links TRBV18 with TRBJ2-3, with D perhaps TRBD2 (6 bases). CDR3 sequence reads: CASSPPRRADTQYF. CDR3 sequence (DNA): TGTGCCAGCTCACCCCCCCGGAGGGCAGATACGCAGTATTTT.